This T cell receptor beta chain was sequenced during a study of blood T cell repertoires in COVID-19. The overall study: PBMCs, B-cell-depleted T cells, or T cells were the source of the cDNA or gDNA that made up the material.

In the source study's methods: Counts of nucleated cells, estimated from reference gene primer amplification, were obtained. The repertoire was sequenced with immunoSEQ multiplex PCR; TCRdb's copy has only in-frame clones and lacks some. V, J and clone size are taken as reported in that table, and D and trimming were inferred from the DNA itself. Found here are about 310,000 clones, around nine tenths of them singletons; the top ten hold about a tenth. This CDR3 has 12 residues. With 1 base removed from V and 8 bases from J, the gap between germline ends came to 8 bases. CDR1 is LGHDT and CDR2 is YNNKEL in the germline V gene (reference sequence). Recovered status applied to Cohort 3 donors who had two consecutive negative PCRs. It also applied to those with clearance or with symptom resolution.

The sample consisted of PBMCs or T cells enriched from blood (not recorded which). The chain uses TRBV3-1 (or the pseudogene TRBV3-2) and TRBJ1-2; D is unresolved. This sequence was found in a young woman who had recovered from COVID-19. CDR3 loop: CASSQGAGGYTF. In nucleotides, the CDR3 is TGTGCCAGCAGCCAAGGGGCGGGGGGCTACACCTTC.